This TCR beta chain was sequenced in a study of read filtering for tumor transcriptome and immune sequencing. Study as a whole: Whole-transcriptome libraries were prepared after DNase treatment. IR-seq gave about 4.05 to 11 million TCR reads per sample; RNA-seq gave roughly 80 to 1273.

This clonotype was picked up one time. Its specificity is not known. One base away lies a much larger clone, so this may be a sequencing read error. At the time of active disease, bone marrow was collected from every patient. Points from the study as a whole: The sorted CD138-negative fraction was a mixed bone marrow immune population, not purified T cells.

This library used roughly 0.4 ug RNA and molecular barcoded adaptors spanning alpha/delta and beta/gamma chains. TCRdb re-called the reads through MiXCR, storing one row per CDR3 protein. The sample has more than 55,000 distinct CDR3 sequences, roughly 20% seen once. This clonotype was sampled from a donor aged 40 or over with multiple myeloma. The sequenced sample was a population of CD138-negative cells sorted from bone marrow.

Here the CDR3 reads CSAREAAENIQYF. The DNA of the CDR3 is TGCAGTGCTAGGGAGGCAGCCGAAAACATTCAGTACTTC. This sequence joins TRBV20-1 and TRBJ2-4, with D perhaps matching TRBD2 (5 bases). CDR1 and CDR2 from the germline V gene are DFQATT and SNEGSKA (reference sequence). The CDR3 totals 13 residues.